This TCR beta chain was identified during a study of breast tumors, draining lymph nodes, adjacent tissues. The lymph nodes were axillary draining lymph nodes from breast cancer patients. From the multiplex PCR reads, TCRdb called clonotypes with MiXCR, one entry per CDR3 protein. The table shows about 140,000 distinct CDR3 sequences, with approximately 32% occurring only once. General observations from the study: Tumors had less TCR diversity than lymph nodes, more than nontumor tissue. Data only fit, rather than demonstrated, lymph node origin of most tumor T cells. Luminal-like breast cancer showed significantly greater tumor-nontumor repertoire similarity than basal-like breast cancer did. Findings are consistent with lymph node origin and intratumoral expansion of most tumor T cells.

Germline CDR1 reads SGHAT; CDR2 reads FQNNGV. This CDR3 has 12 amino acids. The V and J ends lost 4 bases and 12 bases respectively, with 13 bases between them. This clonotype has just a few counts. As yet, its antigen is unknown. A much larger clone is a single base away; this may be a read error. This chain links TRBV11-2 with TRBJ2-1; unclear D gene. The receptor was derived from a female donor with breast cancer. Some clones in this sample may be carry-over from other donors' samples. Sequencing used axillary lymph node tissue. The CDR3 nucleotides read TGTGCCAGCAGCTCCTCGATGGATGCGCAGTTCTTC. It codes for CASSSSMDAQFF. The full variable domain, with the rest looked up from reference TRBV11-2 and TRBJ2-1, is EAGVAQSPRYKIIEKRQSVAFWCNPISGHATLYWYQQILGQGPKLLIQFQNNGVVDDSQLPKDRFSAERLKGVDSTLKIQPAKLEDSAVYLCASSSSMDAQFFGPGTRLTVL.